This record covers a single TCR beta chain. Study processing details: Reference gene primer amplification gave estimated nucleated cell counts. Assay: immunoSEQ multiplex PCR; the TCRdb copy retains only in-frame clones and omits some. The DNA gave D and trimming, while V, J and clone size come from that table. The sample comprises about 270,000 clones, under 90% of which are singletons, and approximately 9% rests with the top ten. This entry is derived from a study of blood T cell repertoires in COVID-19. About the research overall: Sample material is recorded as cDNA or gDNA derived from T cells, B-cell-depleted T cells, or PBMCs.

V lost 5 bases to trimming and J lost 5 bases; unmatched junction nucleotides: 8. This CDR3 is 15 amino acids long. Germline V gives CDR1 SGHTA, CDR2 FQGNSA. Sequencing was carried out using peripheral blood. This clonotype originated in a woman aged 45-65 years who had recovered from COVID-19. The genes are TRBV7-2 and TRBJ2-5; 10 nucleotides agree with TRBD1. The CDR3 spells CASSRRDRGAETQYF. The CDR3 nucleotides are TGTGCCAGCAGCCGCAGGGACAGGGGAGCGGAGACCCAGTACTTC.